Listed below are T cell receptor beta chains from one sample, sequenced in a study of blood T cell repertoires in COVID-19. Measured with immunoSEQ multiplex PCR; TCRdb has only the in-frame clones, and not every one. The table records some 300,000 clones, 75% to 90% of them present only once. Source material: peripheral blood. These receptors originate from a woman in her 70s with COVID-19, enrolled during active disease. The CDR3 runs from the conserved cysteine through the conserved F or W. Each record gives: J gene, D gene, V gene, clone size, CDR3 protein, CDR3 DNA. The D gene is left open where the match is weak. For some rows the clone size is stated as once, few or many, or as a class when expanded; others skip it.

>TRBJ2-5|TRBD1|TRBV13|NA
CASSARTGYQETQYF
TGTGCCAGCAGCGCCAGGACAGGGTACCAAGAGACCCAGTACTTC
>TRBJ2-7|TRBD1|TRBV19|NA
CASAGTGGHEQYF
TGTGCCAGTGCCGGGACAGGGGGTCACGAGCAGTACTTC
>TRBJ2-1|NA|TRBV11-2|NA
CASSSQGIYNEQFF
TGTGCCAGCAGCTCTCAGGGGATCTACAATGAGCAGTTCTTC
>TRBJ2-7|NA|TRBV6-5|NA
CASRTSQGESGEQYF
TGTGCCAGCAGAACCTCACAGGGAGAGAGTGGGGAGCAGTACTTC
>TRBJ2-7|TRBD1|TRBV7-8|NA
CASSLEGTGSYEQYF
TGTGCCAGCAGCTTAGAGGGGACAGGCTCCTACGAGCAGTACTTC
>TRBJ1-2|NA|TRBV29-1|NA
CSVLEGGYTF
TGCAGCGTACTCGAGGGCGGCTACACCTTC
>TRBJ2-3|NA|TRBV15|NA
CATSRVSEGSTDTQYF
TGTGCCACCAGCAGAGTGAGCGAGGGAAGCACAGATACGCAGTATTTT
>TRBJ1-2|NA|TRBV5-6|once
CASRGGGTAYGYTF
TGTGCCAGCAGGGGCGGAGGGACCGCCTATGGCTACACCTTC
>TRBJ2-2|NA|TRBV5-1|NA
CASSGGTETTGELFF
TGCGCCAGCAGCGGCGGGACAGAAACAACCGGGGAGCTGTTTTTT
>TRBJ1-4|NA|TRBV15|NA
CATRDARGATNEKLFF
TGTGCCACCAGAGACGCCCGCGGGGCAACTAATGAAAAACTGTTTTTT
>TRBJ2-3|TRBD1|TRBV5-6|NA
CASSPRTGNTDTQYF
TGTGCCAGCAGCCCGCGGACAGGCAACACAGATACGCAGTATTTT
>TRBJ1-6|NA|TRBV6-2/TRBV6-3|NA
CASSAQGLHSPLHF
TGTGCCAGCAGTGCTCAGGGGCTCCATTCACCCCTCCACTTT
>TRBJ2-3|TRBD2|TRBV7-2|once
CASSLVGGDRTDTQYF
TGTGCCAGCAGCTTAGTTGGGGGGGACCGCACAGATACGCAGTATTTT
>TRBJ2-7|NA|TRBV18|NA
CASSPSSGSYEQYF
TGTGCCAGCTCACCGTCGAGCGGGTCCTACGAGCAGTACTTC
>TRBJ1-2|TRBD1|TRBV29-1|once
CSVDSLQGANYGYTF
TGCAGCGTTGACTCCTTACAGGGGGCTAACTATGGCTACACCTTC
>TRBJ2-7|TRBD1|TRBV5-6|NA
CASSFRTGGHEQYF
TGTGCCAGCAGCTTTAGGACAGGGGGCCACGAGCAGTACTTC
>TRBJ2-1|NA|TRBV27|NA
CASSRGLYNEQFF
TGTGCCAGCAGCCGTGGACTGTACAATGAGCAGTTCTTC
>TRBJ1-4|TRBD1|TRBV5-4|NA
CASSSGGAGNEKLFF
TGTGCCAGCAGCTCAGGGGGCGCTGGGAATGAAAAACTGTTTTTT
>TRBJ1-1|NA|TRBV12-5|NA
CASGFIQVEETGMNTEAFF
TGTGCTAGTGGTTTCATCCAAGTGGAAGAAACAGGGATGAACACTGAAGCTTTCTTT
>TRBJ2-7|NA|TRBV21-1|NA
CASSKVVGGAPYEQYF
TGTGCCAGCAGCAAAGTTGTGGGGGGGGCCCCCTACGAGCAGTACTTC